The 16 T cell receptor beta chains in this list originate from one sample, sequenced in a study of shared clonotypes between healthy human individuals. Libraries were prepared by immunoSEQ multiplex PCR; TCRdb keeps only in-frame clonotypes and omits some of them. In the table there are about 600,000 clones, around 97% of which are singletons. The sequenced material came from naive CD4+ T cells sorted from blood. Regarding subset: CD45RA+ positively selected. These receptors all stem from a woman younger than 45 in good health.

The chain uses TRBV10-1 and TRBJ2-1; 7 bases line up with TRBD2. The CDR3 totals 13 residues. The V and J ends lost 9 bases and 5 bases, in that order; junction bases with no gene match: 7. Germline lookup yields CDR1 WNHNN and CDR2 SYGVQD (reference sequence). The CDR3 loop reads CASGRAADNEQFF. The CDR3 DNA sequence: TGCGCCAGTGGGAGGGCGGCCGACAATGAGCAGTTCTTC.

Concerning this clone: Additional DNA sequences in this sample encode the identical CDR3. The chain carries TRBV28 and TRBJ1-3, with D possibly TRBD1 on 5 matching bases. Trimming removed 5 bases at V and 3 bases at J, with 11 bases between. Germline V gene data show CDR1 as MDHEN and CDR2 as SYDVKM. CDR3 size: 14 residues. Here the CDR3 reads CASSLTGDGNTIYF. The CDR3 nucleotides read TGTGCCAGCAGTCTCACAGGAGATGGAAACACCATATATTTT.

Notes on this clone: Within the sample, other DNA sequences also encode this same CDR3. This chain links TRBV18 with TRBJ1-1, with D unresolved. Trimming took 0 bases from V and 1 from J, leaving 3 bases between them. This CDR3 is 13 amino acids long. Germline V gene lookup returns CDR1 KGHSH and CDR2 LQKENI. The CDR3: CASSPPGNTEAFF. CDR3 coding DNA: TGTGCCAGCTCACCACCGGGGAACACTGAAGCTTTCTTT.

The V gene is TRBV9, the J gene TRBJ2-1, with 7 bases matching TRBD2. Germline lookup yields CDR1 SGDLS and CDR2 YYNGEE. CDR3 length: 16 residues. V trimming: 5 bases; J trimming: 2 bases; junction bases outside the gene matches: 10. CDR3 sequence reads: CASSPSGTVPYNEQFF. The CDR3 DNA sequence: TGTGCCAGCAGTCCCAGCGGGACCGTCCCCTACAATGAGCAGTTCTTC.

The rearrangement joins TRBV28 to TRBJ1-1; 8 bases line up with TRBD1. Germline trimming cut 5 bases from V and 1 base from J; bases unmatched to any gene: 3. Germline V gene lookup returns CDR1 MDHEN and CDR2 SYDVKM. This CDR3 comprises 14 residues. The CDR3 sequence: CASSKGQANTEAFF. The DNA of the CDR3 is TGTGCCAGCAGTAAGGGACAGGCGAACACTGAAGCTTTCTTT.

The count of this clone is one. V and J are TRBV6-5 and TRBJ2-5; TRBD2 is a possible D gene (5 bases). Matching the DNA end better, TRBJ2-7 makes the J call doubtful. Germline CDR1 and CDR2: MNHEY and SVGAGI. The CDR3 has 16 residues. The CDR3 sequence: CASSYRRTASSYEQYF. CDR3 coding DNA: TGTGCCAGCAGTTACCGCCGGACTGCCAGCTCCTACGAGCAGTACTTC.

The chain employs TRBV7-9 and TRBJ2-7; D remains ambiguous. V dropped 4 bases and J dropped 3 bases, with 13 bases sitting between them. The CDR3 is made up of 14 amino acids. Germline V lookup: CDR1 SEHNR, CDR2 FQNEAQ (reference sequence). The CDR3 region has the DNA TGTGCCAGCAGCTCTGGGTTCCTCGGCTACGAGCAGTACTTC. This encodes CASSSGFLGYEQYF.

The chain links TRBV5-1 to TRBJ1-1; TRBD1 matches at 9 bases. V was pared by 4 bases and J by 6 bases, with 7 bases of the junction left unmatched. The V gene's germline CDR1 is SGHRS and CDR2 YFSETQ. This CDR3 has 14 residues. The CDR3 bases are TGCGCCAGCAGCGGAGGGACAGGGTGGCCTGAAGCTTTCTTT. This sequence encodes CASSGGTGWPEAFF.

This chain joins TRBV6-1 and TRBJ1-3; 7 positions match TRBD1. Trimming removed 6 bases from V and 4 bases from J; junction bases left unmatched: 9. Germline CDR1 is MNHNS and CDR2 is SASEGT. The CDR3 has 15 residues. The CDR3 coding sequence is TGTGCCAGCAGGGCTAACAGGGGAGGAGGAAACACCATATATTTT. It codes for CASRANRGGGNTIYF.

The chain carries TRBV6-4 and TRBJ2-1; 9 bases are a match to TRBD2. Trimming cost V 4 bases and J 5 bases; bases outside gene matches: 6. CDR3 length: 15 amino acids. Germline V gene data show CDR1 as MRHNA and CDR2 as SNTAGT. The DNA of the CDR3 is TGTGCCAGCAGTGTGGAGCGGGGGGCGAACAATGAGCAGTTCTTC. It yields the protein CASSVERGANNEQFF.

The chain has TRBV5-1 and TRBJ2-5; 13 bases map to TRBD2. Unmatched junction bases numbered 13, after V lost 5 bases and J lost 0 bases. In germline, CDR1 is SGHRS, CDR2 YFSETQ. This CDR3 is built from 19 residues. The CDR3 loop reads CASRTRPPGLAGNQETQYF. The CDR3 region has the DNA TGCGCCAGCAGAACAAGACCCCCGGGACTAGCGGGAAACCAAGAGACCCAGTACTTC.

This rearrangement joins TRBV27 to TRBJ1-2; 8 bases are a match to TRBD1. The V gene end was trimmed by 6 bases and the J gene end by 7 bases; junction bases not matched to a gene: 10. The CDR3 totals 14 residues. From germline, CDR1 is MNHEY and CDR2 SMNVEV (reference sequence). In DNA, the CDR3 is TGTGCCAGCAGGGTCTCAGGGGGCTCGGGTGGCTACACCTTC. Translated: CASRVSGGSGGYTF.

The chain is built from TRBV7-2 and TRBJ2-3; D perhaps matches TRBD1 (5 bases). Trimming shortened V by 4 bases and J by 1 base, and 12 bases separated the two germline ends. This CDR3 comprises 15 residues. Germline CDR1 is SGHTA and CDR2 is FQGNSA. CDR3 region: CASSSHLGGTDTQYF. CDR3 sequence (DNA): TGTGCCAGCAGCTCCCACTTAGGGGGCACAGATACGCAGTATTTT.

V and J are TRBV5-1 and TRBJ2-1; 9 bases align to TRBD1. Germline loops: CDR1 SGHRS, CDR2 YFSETQ. The CDR3 spans 14 residues. J gave up 7 bases and V 0 bases, and 2 bases lay outside the gene matches. The DNA for the CDR3 is TGCGCCAGCAGCTTGGACAGGGGGCGTAATGAGCAGTTCTTC. Translating it yields CASSLDRGRNEQFF. Together with reference TRBV5-1 and TRBJ2-1, the CDR3 gives the full variable domain: KAGVTQTPRYLIKTRGQQVTLSCSPISGHRSVSWYQQTPGQGLQFLFEYFSETQRNKGNFPGRFSGRQFSNSRSEMNVSTLELGDSALYLCASSLDRGRNEQFFGPGTRLTVL.

The chain employs TRBV30 and TRBJ2-6; TRBD2 might be the D (5 bases). Germline assignment: CDR1 GTSNPN and CDR2 SVGIG (reference sequence). The CDR3 has 12 residues. V lost 2 bases to trimming and J lost 8 bases, with 7 bases between them. The CDR3 coding sequence is TGTGCCTGGAGTAGGAGGACCAACGTCCTGACTTTC. This translates into CAWSRRTNVLTF.

V usage is TRBV6-1 and J usage is TRBJ2-3; D possibly corresponds to TRBD2 (6 bases). V was trimmed by 4 bases and J by 3 bases, leaving 17 bases between them. Looked up from germline, CDR1 is MNHNS and CDR2 is SASEGT. This CDR3 has 16 amino acids. The CDR3 coding sequence is TGTGCCAGCAGTGTGGGACTGACAATCGGGACAGATACGCAGTATTTT. Its protein is CASSVGLTIGTDTQYF.